This TCR beta chain was identified during a study of CXCR3-negative and CXCR3-positive naive CD8 T cells. In the study overall: The TRB read total, about 135 million, broke down to about 1.5 +/- 0.3 million reads per library.

The CDR3 covers 12 residues. Study-level points and caveats: CXCR3-positive naive cells had TRB CDR3s that were more hydrophobic than CXCR3-negative naive cells had. In both naive subsets diversity was comparably high, whereas memory CD8+ cells showed much lower diversity.

5' RACE with UMI labels generated the TRB cDNA libraries. TCRdb derives one entry per CDR3 protein from the 5' RACE reads, leaving out DNA. The repertoire table contains about 89,000 distinct CDR3 sequences. Details on this clonotype: The antigen is unknown.

Among CD8+ T cells, naive ones were CD45RO-CCR7+CD27+CD95-. V gene TRBV12-3 or TRBV12-4 combines with J gene TRBJ2-5; TCRdb proposes TRBD1, but this gene call is untestable without DNA. The TCR originated in a human donor in good health. Some clones in this sample may be carry-over from other donors' samples. Sequencing input: naive CXCR3+ CD8+ T cells from blood. The subset is: CD45RO-CCR7+CD27+CD95- naive CD8+ T cells expressing CXCR3 (TNR3+). The CDR3 sequence is CASSPPEETQYF.